Sequencing of this T cell receptor (beta chain) was carried out in a study of naive and memory T cell subsets. The beta constant-region primer was an equimolar mix of two oligonucleotides covering TRBC1 and TRBC2. Nested alpha and beta constant-region primers with the SP2 primer drove four PCR rounds on ligated cDNA. One entry per CDR3 protein, called by TCRdb with MiXCR from the UMI-ligation and nested PCR reads. The profile shows approximately 150,000 distinct CDR3 sequences, roughly 22% of them singletons. The V end lost 6 bases, the J end lost 5 bases, and 15 bases lay between the germline ends. CDR1 and CDR2 (germline): MNHNS, SASEGT. CDR3 length: 14 amino acids. Study-wide findings and caveats: Possibly reflecting memory cells re-expressing CD45RA, a few larger clonotypes occurred in naive repertoires, especially CD8. Findings for naive and memory subsets could not be checked against ground truth.

This clonotype was observed a handful of times. The target antigen is unknown. The TCR was taken from a human donor in good health. The sequenced material came from naive CD4+ T cells from blood. J is TRBJ2-3 and V is TRBV6-1; D may be TRBD1 (5 bases). The CDR3 loop reads CASSIDSLRDTQYF. The CDR3 coding sequence is TGTGCCAGCAGCATAGACAGTTTACGAGATACGCAGTATTTT.